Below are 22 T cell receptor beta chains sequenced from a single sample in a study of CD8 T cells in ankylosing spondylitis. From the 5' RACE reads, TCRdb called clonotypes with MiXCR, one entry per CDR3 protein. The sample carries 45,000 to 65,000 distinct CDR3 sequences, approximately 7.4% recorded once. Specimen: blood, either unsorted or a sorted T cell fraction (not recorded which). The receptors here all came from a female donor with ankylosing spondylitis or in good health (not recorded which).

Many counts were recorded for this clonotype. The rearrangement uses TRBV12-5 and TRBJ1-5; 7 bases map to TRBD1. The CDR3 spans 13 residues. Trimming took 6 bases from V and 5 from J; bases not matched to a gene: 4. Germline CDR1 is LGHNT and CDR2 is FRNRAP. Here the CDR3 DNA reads TGTGCTAGTGGCCGGGACAGTGATCAGCCCCAGCATTTT. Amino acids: CASGRDSDQPQHF.

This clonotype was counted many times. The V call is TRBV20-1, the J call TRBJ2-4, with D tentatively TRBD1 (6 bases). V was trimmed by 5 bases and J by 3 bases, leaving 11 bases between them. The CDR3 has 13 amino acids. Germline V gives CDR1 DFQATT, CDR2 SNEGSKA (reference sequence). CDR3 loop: CSAEKGGKNIQYF. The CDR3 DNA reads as TGCAGTGCTGAAAAAGGGGGCAAAAACATTCAGTACTTC.

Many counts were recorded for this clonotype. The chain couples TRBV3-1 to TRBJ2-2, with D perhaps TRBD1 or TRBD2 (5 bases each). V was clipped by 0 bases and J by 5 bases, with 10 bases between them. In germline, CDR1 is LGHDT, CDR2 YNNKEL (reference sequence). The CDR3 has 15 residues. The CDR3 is CASSQDKGPTGELFF. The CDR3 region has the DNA TGTGCCAGCAGCCAAGATAAGGGACCTACCGGGGAGCTGTTTTTT.

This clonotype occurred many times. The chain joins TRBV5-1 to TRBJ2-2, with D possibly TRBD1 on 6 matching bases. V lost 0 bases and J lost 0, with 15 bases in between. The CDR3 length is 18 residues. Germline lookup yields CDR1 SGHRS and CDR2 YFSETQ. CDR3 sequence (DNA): TGCGCCAGCAGCTTGGAGCCGACAGGCCTTACGAACACCGGGGAGCTGTTTTTT. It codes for CASSLEPTGLTNTGELFF. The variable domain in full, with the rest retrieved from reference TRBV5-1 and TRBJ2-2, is KAGVTQTPRYLIKTRGQQVTLSCSPISGHRSVSWYQQTPGQGLQFLFEYFSETQRNKGNFPGRFSGRQFSNSRSEMNVSTLELGDSALYLCASSLEPTGLTNTGELFFGEGSRLTVL.

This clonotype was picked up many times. CDR3 coding DNA: TGTGCCAGCAGCCCTAGACAGGGCATGAACACTGAAGCTTTCTTT. This codes for CASSPRQGMNTEAFF. This rearrangement joins TRBV7-6 to TRBJ1-1; TRBD1 matches at 7 bases. The CDR3 sequence is 15 residues long. V shed 5 bases and J 0 bases; nucleotides not matched to a gene: 6. Per germline, CDR1 SGHVS and CDR2 FNYEAQ. The full variable domain, in which reference TRBV7-6 and TRBJ1-1 provide the parts outside the CDR3, is GAGVSQSPRYKVTKRGQDVALRCDPISGHVSLYWYRQALGQGPEFLTYFNYEAQQDKSGLPNDRFSAERPEGSISTLTIQRTEQRDSAMYRCASSPRQGMNTEAFFGQGTRLTVV.

CDR3 DNA: TGTGCCAGCAGTTCCCCGGACAGGGGAGTGTTCTATGGCTACACCTTC. Its translation is CASSSPDRGVFYGYTF. This chain joins TRBV6-5 and TRBJ1-2, with TRBD1 identical over 9 bases. V was clipped by 4 bases and J by 4 bases; unmatched bases: 10. CDR3 length equals 16 residues. Germline V lookup: CDR1 MNHEY, CDR2 SVGAGI.

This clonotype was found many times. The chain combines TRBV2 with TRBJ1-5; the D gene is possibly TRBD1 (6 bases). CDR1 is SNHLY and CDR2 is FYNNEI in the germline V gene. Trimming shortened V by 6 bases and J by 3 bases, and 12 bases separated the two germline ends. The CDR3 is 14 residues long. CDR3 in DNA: TGTGCCAGCAGCGCAGGACAGCCCAATCAGCCCCAGCATTTT. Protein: CASSAGQPNQPQHF.

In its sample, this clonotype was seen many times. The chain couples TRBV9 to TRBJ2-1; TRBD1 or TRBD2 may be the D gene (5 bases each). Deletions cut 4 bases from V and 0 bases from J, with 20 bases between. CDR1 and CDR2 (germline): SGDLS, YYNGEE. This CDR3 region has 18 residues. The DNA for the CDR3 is TGTGCCAGCAGCCCCGGGACGGGTTCCATCAGCTCCTACAATGAGCAGTTCTTC. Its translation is CASSPGTGSISSYNEQFF.

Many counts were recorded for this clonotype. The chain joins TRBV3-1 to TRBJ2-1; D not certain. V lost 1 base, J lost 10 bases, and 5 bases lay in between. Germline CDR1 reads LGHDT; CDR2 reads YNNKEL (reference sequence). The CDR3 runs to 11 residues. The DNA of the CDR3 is TGTGCCAGCAGCCAAGGCCCCGAGCAGTTCTTC. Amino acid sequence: CASSQGPEQFF.

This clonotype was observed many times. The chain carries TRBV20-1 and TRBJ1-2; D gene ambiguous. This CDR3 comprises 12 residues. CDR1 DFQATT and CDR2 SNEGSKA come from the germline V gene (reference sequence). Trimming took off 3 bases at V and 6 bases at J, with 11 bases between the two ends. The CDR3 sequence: CSARSLSDGYTF. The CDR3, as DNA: TGCAGTGCTAGGTCCCTAAGCGATGGCTACACCTTC.

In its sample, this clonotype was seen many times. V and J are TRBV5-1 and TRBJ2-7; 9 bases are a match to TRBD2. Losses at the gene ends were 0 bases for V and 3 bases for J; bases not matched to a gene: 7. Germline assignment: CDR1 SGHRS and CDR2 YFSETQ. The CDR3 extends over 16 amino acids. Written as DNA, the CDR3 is TGCGCCAGCAGCTTGGCCCCATCTAGCGGGGTCTACGAGCAGTACTTC. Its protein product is CASSLAPSSGVYEQYF.

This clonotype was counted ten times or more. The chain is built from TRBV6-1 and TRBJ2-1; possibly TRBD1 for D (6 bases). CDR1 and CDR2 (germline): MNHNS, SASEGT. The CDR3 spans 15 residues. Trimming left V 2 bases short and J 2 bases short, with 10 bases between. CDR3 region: CASSERAGAYNEQFF. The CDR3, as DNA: TGTGCCAGCAGTGAAAGGGCAGGGGCCTACAATGAGCAGTTCTTC.

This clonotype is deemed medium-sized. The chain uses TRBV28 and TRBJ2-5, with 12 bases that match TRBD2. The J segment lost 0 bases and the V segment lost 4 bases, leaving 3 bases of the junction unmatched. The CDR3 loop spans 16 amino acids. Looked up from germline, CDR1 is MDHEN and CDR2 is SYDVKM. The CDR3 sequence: CASSSRLAGDQETQYF. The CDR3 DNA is TGTGCCAGCAGTTCCCGACTAGCGGGGGACCAAGAGACCCAGTACTTC.

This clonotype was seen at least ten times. CDR3 residues: CASSLAGAGVGNEQFF. The CDR3 DNA sequence: TGTGCCAGCAGCTTAGCGGGGGCGGGGGTAGGGAATGAGCAGTTCTTC. The gene calls are TRBV7-8 and TRBJ2-1, with a tentative D call TRBD2 (7 bases). This CDR3 is 16 amino acids long. Trimming took 0 bases from V and 7 from J, leaving 16 bases between them. Looked up from germline, CDR1 is SGHVS and CDR2 is FQNEAQ.

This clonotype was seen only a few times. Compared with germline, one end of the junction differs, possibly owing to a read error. CDR3 amino acids: CCARDWRAGGSTDTQYF. Written as DNA, the CDR3 is TGCTGTGCTAGAGATTGGAGAGCGGGGGGTAGCACAGATACGCAGTATTTT. The V gene is TRBV20-1, the J gene TRBJ2-3; 9 nucleotides match TRBD2. CDR3 length: 17 amino acids. From germline, CDR1 is DFQATT and CDR2 SNEGSKA (reference sequence).

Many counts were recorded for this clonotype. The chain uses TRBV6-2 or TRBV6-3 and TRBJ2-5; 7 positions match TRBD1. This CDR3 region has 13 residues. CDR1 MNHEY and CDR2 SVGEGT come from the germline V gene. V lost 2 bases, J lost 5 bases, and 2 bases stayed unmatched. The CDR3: CASSYVRGETQYF. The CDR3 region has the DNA TGTGCCAGCAGTTACGTCAGGGGGGAGACCCAGTACTTC.

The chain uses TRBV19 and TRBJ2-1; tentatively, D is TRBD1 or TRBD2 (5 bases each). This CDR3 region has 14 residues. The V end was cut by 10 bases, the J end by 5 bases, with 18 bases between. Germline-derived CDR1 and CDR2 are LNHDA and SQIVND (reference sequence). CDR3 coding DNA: TGTGCCACTACGGGGCATCTCGCCAACAATGAGCAGTTCTTC. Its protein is CATTGHLANNEQFF. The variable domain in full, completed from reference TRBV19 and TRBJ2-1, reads DGGITQSPKYLFRKEGQNVTLSCEQNLNHDAMYWYRQDPGQGLRLIYYSQIVNDFQKGDIAEGYSVSREKKESFPLTVTSAQKNPTAFYLCATTGHLANNEQFFGPGTRLTVL.

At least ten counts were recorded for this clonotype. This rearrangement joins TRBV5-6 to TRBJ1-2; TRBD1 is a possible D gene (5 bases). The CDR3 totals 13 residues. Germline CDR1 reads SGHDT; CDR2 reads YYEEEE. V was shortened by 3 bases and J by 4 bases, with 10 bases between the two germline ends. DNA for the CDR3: TGTGCCAGCAGCTCGGACAAAAGCTATGGCTACACCTTC. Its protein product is CASSSDKSYGYTF.

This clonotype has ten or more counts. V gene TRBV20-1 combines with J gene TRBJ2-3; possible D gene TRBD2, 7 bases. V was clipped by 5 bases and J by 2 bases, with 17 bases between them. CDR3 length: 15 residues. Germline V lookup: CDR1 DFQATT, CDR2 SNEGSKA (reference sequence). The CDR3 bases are TGCAGTGCTTTCGGGGGGCCCGTACTCACAGATACGCAGTATTTT. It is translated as CSAFGGPVLTDTQYF.

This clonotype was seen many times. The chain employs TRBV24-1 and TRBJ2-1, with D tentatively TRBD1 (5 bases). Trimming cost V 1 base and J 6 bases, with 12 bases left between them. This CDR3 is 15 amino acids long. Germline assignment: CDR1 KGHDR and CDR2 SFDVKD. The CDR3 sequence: CATSDFRQGINEQFF. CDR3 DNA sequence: TGTGCCACCAGTGATTTCAGGCAGGGCATCAATGAGCAGTTCTTC.

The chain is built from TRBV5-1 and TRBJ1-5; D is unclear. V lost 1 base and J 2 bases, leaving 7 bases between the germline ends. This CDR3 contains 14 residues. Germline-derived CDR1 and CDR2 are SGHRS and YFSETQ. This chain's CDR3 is CASSLFAGNQPQHF. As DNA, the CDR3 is TGCGCCAGCAGCTTGTTTGCGGGCAATCAGCCCCAGCATTTT.

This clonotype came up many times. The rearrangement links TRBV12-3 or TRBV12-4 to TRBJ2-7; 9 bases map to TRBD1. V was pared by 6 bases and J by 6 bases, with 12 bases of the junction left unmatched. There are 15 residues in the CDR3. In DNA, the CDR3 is TGTGCCAGCAGACAGGACAACAGGGGGCCCGGCGAGCAGTACGTC. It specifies CASRQDNRGPGEQYV.